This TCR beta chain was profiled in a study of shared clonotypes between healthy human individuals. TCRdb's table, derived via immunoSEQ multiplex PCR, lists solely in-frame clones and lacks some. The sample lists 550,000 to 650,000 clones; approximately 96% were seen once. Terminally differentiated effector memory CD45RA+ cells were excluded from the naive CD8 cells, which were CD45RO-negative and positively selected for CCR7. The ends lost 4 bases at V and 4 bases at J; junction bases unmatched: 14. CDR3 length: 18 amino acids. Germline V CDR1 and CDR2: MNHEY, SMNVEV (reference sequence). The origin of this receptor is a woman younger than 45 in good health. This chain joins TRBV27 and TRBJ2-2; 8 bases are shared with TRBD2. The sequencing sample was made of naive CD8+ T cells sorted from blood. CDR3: CASSSTAPGLGGTGELFF. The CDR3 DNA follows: TGTGCCAGCAGTTCGACAGCCCCGGGACTAGGAGGCACCGGGGAGCTGTTTTTT.